The clone carrying this TCR beta chain has a handful of counts. Its antigen is unidentified. The sample is drawn from a study of type 1 regulatory T cells. The wider study: T-allo10 is an in vitro-generated, Tr1-enriched CD4 T cell product specific for alloantigen.

A single record per CDR3 protein comes from TCRdb applying MiXCR to the reads. The sample contains under 75,000 distinct CDR3 sequences, roughly 20% of which appear only once. Study-wide results and limits: Compared with non-type 1 regulatory T cells, type 1 regulatory T cells showed a more restricted TCR repertoire.

CDR1 ENHRY and CDR2 SYGVKD come from the germline V gene. The CDR3 has 17 amino acids. Losses at the gene ends were 2 bases for V and 8 bases for J; bases not matched to a gene: 11. V gene TRBV10-3 combines with J gene TRBJ2-1; the match to TRBD2 covers 11 bases. The receptor's source is a human donor in good health. Sequencing input: cultured type 1 regulatory T (Tr1) cells, either the whole culture or a sorted fraction (not recorded which). CDR3 coding DNA: TGTGCCATCAGTGAGACTAGCGGGAGAGGGGCTAACGATGAGCAGTTCTTC. Its protein is CAISETSGRGANDEQFF.